This T cell receptor (beta chain) derives from a study of blood T cell repertoires in COVID-19. Study-level information: Some COVID-19 samples were acute and others convalescent; all came from the United States, Italy and Spain.

Within 2 weeks of study entry, exposed participants had contacted a PCR-confirmed or clinician-diagnosed COVID-19 case. Clones were read by immunoSEQ multiplex PCR, and TCRdb kept only the in-frame ones, dropping some. The sample contains over 200,000 clones, roughly 89% of which appear only once. This CDR3 region has 16 residues. CDR1 and CDR2 from the germline V gene are LNHNV and YYDKDF (reference sequence). V shed 0 bases and J shed 0 bases, with 11 bases lying between them. The chain is built from TRBV15 and TRBJ1-1; D is ambiguous. The receptor was isolated from a man under 40 who had been exposed to COVID-19. The specimen sequenced was PBMCs or T cells enriched from blood (not recorded which). The CDR3 DNA sequence: TGTGCCACCAGCAGAGATCCCCCTGCGATGAACACTGAAGCTTTCTTT. This encodes CATSRDPPAMNTEAFF.